This T cell receptor beta chain was profiled in a study of shared clonotypes between healthy human individuals. About the research overall: A donor's plate count was three for CD4 naive and three for CD4 memory; CD8 naive had two and CD8 memory one. Findings and caveats of the study: Inspection by rarefaction showed sorted-subset sequencing to be incomplete despite large depth. Clonotypes which were not shared had lower generation probabilities than clonotypes that all four donors shared.

The CDR3 is 14 residues long. Between the trimmed V and J ends, which lost 7 bases and 1 base, there was a span of 13 bases. Germline CDR1 and CDR2: SGHVS and FNYEAQ. The method was immunoSEQ multiplex PCR; TCRdb's version includes in-frame clones alone and lacks a portion of them. The table shows around 750,000 clones, with around two thirds occurring only once. In regard to this clone: As yet, its antigen is unknown.

The sample was memory CD4+ T cells sorted from blood. Subset: CD45RA-negative fraction. This receptor was identified in a woman in her thirties in good health. V gene TRBV7-6 combines with J gene TRBJ2-5; no firm D call. DNA of the CDR3: TGTGCCAGCATCGCCAGCCCCGCCCAAGAGACCCAGTACTTC. It translates to CASIASPAQETQYF.